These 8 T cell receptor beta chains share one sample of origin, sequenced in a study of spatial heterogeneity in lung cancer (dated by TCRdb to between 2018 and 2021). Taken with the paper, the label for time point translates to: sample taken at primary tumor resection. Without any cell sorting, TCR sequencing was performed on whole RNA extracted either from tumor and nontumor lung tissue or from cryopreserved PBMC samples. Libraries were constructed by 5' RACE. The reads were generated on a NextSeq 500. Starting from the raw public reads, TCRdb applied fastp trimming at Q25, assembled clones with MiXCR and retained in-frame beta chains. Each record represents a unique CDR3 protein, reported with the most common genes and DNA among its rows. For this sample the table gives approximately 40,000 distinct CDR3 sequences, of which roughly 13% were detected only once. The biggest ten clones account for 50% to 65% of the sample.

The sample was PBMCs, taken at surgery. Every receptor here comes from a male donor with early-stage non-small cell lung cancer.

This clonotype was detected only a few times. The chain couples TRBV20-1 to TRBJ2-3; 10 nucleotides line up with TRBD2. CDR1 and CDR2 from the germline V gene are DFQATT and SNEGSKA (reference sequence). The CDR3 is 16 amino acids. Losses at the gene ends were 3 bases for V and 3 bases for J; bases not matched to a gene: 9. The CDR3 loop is CSASNPSGGSTDTQYF. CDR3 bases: TGCAGTGCTAGTAATCCTAGCGGGGGTAGTACAGATACGCAGTATTTT.

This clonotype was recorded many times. CDR3 region: CASSFSGRRTDTQYF. The CDR3 DNA is TGTGCCAGCAGTTTTAGCGGGAGACGCACAGATACGCAGTATTTT. The J gene is TRBJ2-3, the V gene TRBV27, with 9 bases that match TRBD2. This CDR3 region has 15 residues. Germline V lookup: CDR1 MNHEY, CDR2 SMNVEV (reference sequence). Trimming removed 3 bases from V and 1 base from J; junction bases left unmatched: 2.

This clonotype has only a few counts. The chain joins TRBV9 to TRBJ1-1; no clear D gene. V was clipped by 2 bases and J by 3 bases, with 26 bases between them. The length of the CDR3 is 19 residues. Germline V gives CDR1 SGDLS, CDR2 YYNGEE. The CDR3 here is CASSVSSHPGPTKDTEAFF. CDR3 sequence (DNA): TGTGCCAGCAGCGTGTCCTCCCACCCCGGGCCTACTAAGGACACTGAAGCTTTCTTT.

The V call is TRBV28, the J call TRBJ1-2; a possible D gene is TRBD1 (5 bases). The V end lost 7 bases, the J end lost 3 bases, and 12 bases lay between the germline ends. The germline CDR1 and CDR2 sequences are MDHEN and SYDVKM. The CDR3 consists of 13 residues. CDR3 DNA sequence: TGTGCCAGCAAGCAGTCAGGGTACTATGGCTACACCTTC. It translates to CASKQSGYYGYTF.

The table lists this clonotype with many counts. The CDR3 region is CSAADPSGGAYEQYF. The CDR3 DNA follows: TGCAGTGCTGCGGACCCGAGCGGGGGGGCCTACGAGCAGTACTTC. This chain connects TRBV20-1 to TRBJ2-7; 10 nucleotides match TRBD2. This CDR3 region has 15 residues. With V trimmed by 5 bases and J by 2 bases, 9 bases remained unmatched. CDR1 DFQATT and CDR2 SNEGSKA come from the germline V gene (reference sequence).

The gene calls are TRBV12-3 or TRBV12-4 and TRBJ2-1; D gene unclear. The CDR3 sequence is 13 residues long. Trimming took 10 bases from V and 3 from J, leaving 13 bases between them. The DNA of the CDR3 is TGTGCCACCACGCGCGTCTTCTACAATGAGCAGTTCTTC. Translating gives CATTRVFYNEQFF.

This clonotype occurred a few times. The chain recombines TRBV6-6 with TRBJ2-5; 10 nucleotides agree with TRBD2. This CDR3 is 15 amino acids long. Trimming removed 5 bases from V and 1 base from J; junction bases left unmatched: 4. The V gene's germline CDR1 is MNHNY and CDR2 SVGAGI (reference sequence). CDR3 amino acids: CASSRAGGPQETQYF. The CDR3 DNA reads TGTGCCAGCAGTCGAGCGGGGGGGCCCCAAGAGACCCAGTACTTC.

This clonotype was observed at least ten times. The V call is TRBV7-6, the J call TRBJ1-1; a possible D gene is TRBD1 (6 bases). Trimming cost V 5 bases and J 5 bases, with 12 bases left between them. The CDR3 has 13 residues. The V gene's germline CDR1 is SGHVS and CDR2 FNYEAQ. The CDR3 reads CASSPEGGTEAFF. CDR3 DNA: TGTGCCAGCAGCCCCGAGGGGGGGACTGAAGCTTTCTTT. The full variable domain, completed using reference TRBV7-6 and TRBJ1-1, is GAGVSQSPRYKVTKRGQDVALRCDPISGHVSLYWYRQALGQGPEFLTYFNYEAQQDKSGLPNDRFSAERPEGSISTLTIQRTEQRDSAMYRCASSPEGGTEAFFGQGTRLTVV.